Here is one T cell receptor beta chain with its context. The sample originates from a study of OX40 agonist ivuxolimab in advanced cancers. Looking at the study overall: The dose of intravenous ivuxolimab that patients received every 2 weeks ranged from 0.01 to 10 mg/kg. Three patients, one with hepatocellular carcinoma and two with cutaneous melanoma, achieved partial responses.

Sequencing was performed with immunoSEQ multiplex PCR; in TCRdb, only in-frame clones are kept and a portion is missing. The sample records around 76,000 clones, about 89% being singletons. This specimen was CD4+ or CD8+ T cells sorted from blood, taken in a trial of the OX40 agonist ivuxolimab. The sequence came from an adult with an advanced solid tumor such as melanoma, head and neck, liver or kidney cancer.

The CDR3 DNA reads as TGTGCCAGCAGCTTAGTAATTGGCTATTCCCAGTTCTTC. Residues: CASSLVIGYSQFF. This chain connects TRBV7-8 to TRBJ2-1; no clear D. Trimming left V 1 base short and J 13 bases short, with 14 bases between. Germline assignment: CDR1 SGHVS and CDR2 FQNEAQ. The CDR3 consists of 13 residues.